The 27 T cell receptor beta chains reported below all come from one sample, sequenced in a study of T cell responses to AZD1222 COVID-19 vaccine. TCRdb's copy holds only in-frame clones and misses some; the assay was immunoSEQ multiplex PCR. Of roughly 140,000 clones in the sample, approximately 78% were seen once. Here the sequenced sample was peripheral blood, taken on day 0 of MenACWY control vaccination. These receptors originate from an adult in good health.

A few counts support this clone. The gene calls are TRBV4-2 and TRBJ1-4, with 9 bases lining up with TRBD1. The CDR3 sequence is 12 residues long. After removal of 0 bases from V and 17 bases from J, the junction contained 4 bases not matched to a gene. CDR1 and CDR2 (germline): LGHNA, YNFKEQ. Written as DNA, the CDR3 is TGTGCCAGCAGCCAAGATAGGGACAGGGTTTTTTTT. Its translation is CASSQDRDRVFF.

V and J are TRBV3-1 (or the pseudogene TRBV3-2) and TRBJ2-2; 9 bases agree with TRBD1. After removal of 5 bases from V and 3 bases from J, the junction contained 7 bases not matched to a gene. Per germline, CDR1 LGHDT and CDR2 YNNKEL (reference sequence). The CDR3 has 16 amino acids. The CDR3 nucleotides are TGTGCCAGCAGCTCCAGGGACAGGGTCGACACCGGGGAGCTGTTTTTT. This gives the protein CASSSRDRVDTGELFF.

The chain joins TRBV11-2 to TRBJ2-7; 9 bases agree with TRBD1. V shed 1 base and J 3 bases; nucleotides not matched to a gene: 4. Germline values: CDR1 SGHAT, CDR2 FQNNGV. The CDR3 runs 15 residues. CDR3 DNA: TGTGCCAGCAGCTTAGCCCGGGACAGGGACTACGAGCAGTACTTC. Residues: CASSLARDRDYEQYF.

The chain couples TRBV18 to TRBJ1-4; D remains ambiguous. The V gene's germline CDR1 is KGHSH and CDR2 LQKENI. This CDR3 spans 15 amino acids. V shed 3 bases and J shed 0 bases, with 8 bases lying between them. The chain's CDR3 is CASSPRGPTNEKLFF. CDR3 nucleotide sequence: TGTGCCAGCTCACCGCGAGGGCCAACTAATGAAAAACTGTTTTTT.

The V gene is TRBV4-1, the J gene TRBJ1-2; D possibly corresponds to TRBD1 (5 bases). Germline V gives CDR1 MGHRA, CDR2 YSYEKL. V lost 2 bases and J lost 5, with 9 bases in between. The CDR3 covers 13 residues. CDR3 residues: CASSQYGTYGYTF. CDR3 DNA sequence: TGCGCCAGCAGCCAATACGGGACTTATGGCTACACCTTC.

A single count supports this clone. The chain recombines TRBV2 with TRBJ2-7, with D possibly being TRBD2 (5 bases). The length of the CDR3 is 10 residues. V lost 8 bases, J lost 6 bases, and 8 bases lay in between. Germline V gene sequence: CDR1 SNHLY, CDR2 FYNNEI. CDR3 sequence reads: CASGEFEQYF. The CDR3 DNA follows: TGTGCCAGCGGGGAGTTCGAGCAGTACTTC.

J is TRBJ1-2 and V is TRBV24-1; possible D gene TRBD1, 6 bases. The CDR3 length is 14 residues. Germline V CDR1 and CDR2: KGHDR, SFDVKD. The V end was cut by 4 bases, the J end by 2 bases, with 10 bases between. CDR3 in DNA: TGTGCCACCAGTGACTCGGACAGAAACTATGGCTACACCTTC. Amino acids: CATSDSDRNYGYTF.

The V and J genes are TRBV19 and TRBJ2-1, with TRBD2 matching over 13 bases. CDR1 LNHDA and CDR2 SQIVND come from the germline V gene (reference sequence). The CDR3 is made up of 15 amino acids. Trimming removed 3 bases from V and 7 bases from J; junction bases left unmatched: 3. As DNA, the CDR3 is TGTGCCAGTAGTATCGGGACTAGCGGGGTAAATGAGCAGTTCTTC. Translation gives CASSIGTSGVNEQFF.

The chain joins TRBV10-3 to TRBJ1-1; D gene uncertain. Looked up from germline, CDR1 is ENHRY and CDR2 is SYGVKD. This CDR3 has 15 residues. With 2 bases removed from V and 4 bases from J, the gap between germline ends came to 14 bases. The CDR3 sequence is CAISEAHILGTEAFF. The CDR3 bases are TGTGCCATCAGTGAGGCCCACATCCTCGGCACTGAAGCTTTCTTT.

The chain links TRBV4-1 to TRBJ2-1, with D possibly TRBD2 on 5 matching bases. Between the trimmed V and J ends, which lost 0 bases and 0 bases, there was a span of 9 bases. The CDR3 is 16 amino acids. Germline lookup yields CDR1 MGHRA and CDR2 YSYEKL. The CDR3 loop reads CASSQEGANSYNEQFF. DNA for the CDR3: TGCGCCAGCAGCCAAGAGGGAGCGAACTCCTACAATGAGCAGTTCTTC.

This clone came up a few times. This sequence joins TRBV27 and TRBJ2-2, with D unresolved. This CDR3 has 15 residues. The V end lost 10 bases, the J end lost 7 bases, and 22 bases lay between the germline ends. Germline values: CDR1 MNHEY, CDR2 SMNVEV (reference sequence). This chain's CDR3 is CATSSSNGVNGELFF. In DNA form, the CDR3 reads TGTGCCACCAGCAGTTCTAATGGGGTGAACGGGGAGCTGTTTTTT.

The chain combines TRBV2 with TRBJ2-7; D not certain. The CDR3 runs 12 residues. V was clipped by 4 bases and J by 5 bases, with 9 bases between them. Germline values: CDR1 SNHLY, CDR2 FYNNEI. DNA of the CDR3: TGTGCCAGCAGTGGCCCGGGTGACGAGCAGTACGTC. This sequence encodes CASSGPGDEQYV.

V gene TRBV4-1 combines with J gene TRBJ1-1; D gene ambiguous. V was clipped by 0 bases and J by 9 bases, with 17 bases between them. Germline loops: CDR1 MGHRA, CDR2 YSYEKL. This CDR3 is built from 15 residues. In DNA, the CDR3 is TGCGCCAGCAGCCAAGATCGGCCACCCCGATCTCAAGCTTTCTTT. Protein product: CASSQDRPPRSQAFF.

The chain links TRBV7-8 to TRBJ1-6; maybe TRBD1 (5 bases). The CDR3 has 15 residues. The germline V gene encodes CDR1 SGHVS and CDR2 FQNEAQ. V lost 2 bases, J lost 5 bases, and 10 bases lay in between. The DNA of the CDR3 is TGTGCCAGCAGCTTAATGGGCAGGGATAATTCACCCCTCCACTTT. This encodes CASSLMGRDNSPLHF.

The CDR3 reads CASRDRWNSPLHF. Here the CDR3 DNA reads TGTGCCAGTCGGGACAGATGGAATTCACCCCTCCACTTT. This chain uses TRBV19 with TRBJ1-6; 7 bases match TRBD1. The V segment lost 8 bases and the J segment 7 bases; nucleotides outside the gene matches: 5. The CDR3 spans 13 residues. Germline V gives CDR1 LNHDA, CDR2 SQIVND (reference sequence). Full variable domain (remainder filled in from reference TRBV19 and TRBJ1-6): DGGITQSPKYLFRKEGQNVTLSCEQNLNHDAMYWYRQDPGQGLRLIYYSQIVNDFQKGDIAEGYSVSREKKESFPLTVTSAQKNPTAFYLCASRDRWNSPLHFGNGTRLTVT.

The genes are TRBV10-3 and TRBJ2-7; D is perhaps TRBD2 (6 bases). Germline CDR1 and CDR2: ENHRY and SYGVKD. Trimming pared 0 bases from V and 6 bases from J, leaving 9 bases between. This CDR3 has 13 residues. The CDR3 spells CAISESGGVEQYV. In nucleotides, the CDR3 is TGTGCCATCAGTGAGTCAGGAGGGGTCGAGCAGTACGTC.

For the CDR3, the DNA is TGCGCCAGCAGCCCCGTCGCATCTAGCGGGGGAGAGCAGTACTTC. Translation: CASSPVASSGGEQYF. The gene calls are TRBV5-1 and TRBJ2-7; 10 positions agree with TRBD2. The CDR3 is made up of 15 amino acids. In germline, CDR1 is SGHRS, CDR2 YFSETQ. The trim removed 4 bases at V and 7 bases at J, leaving 11 bases unmatched.

The chain has TRBV10-3 and TRBJ1-2; possible D gene TRBD1, 5 bases. The CDR3 has 12 residues. Trimming left V 6 bases short and J 7 bases short, with 12 bases between. Per the germline V gene, CDR1 is ENHRY and CDR2 is SYGVKD. CDR3 region: CAISDIRGGYTF. DNA for the CDR3: TGTGCCATCAGCGACATAAGGGGTGGCTACACCTTC.

This clone was counted only a few times. The rearrangement uses TRBV4-1 and TRBJ1-5; the D is unclear. The CDR3 is 14 amino acids. Germline values: CDR1 MGHRA, CDR2 YSYEKL. V was trimmed by 4 bases and J by 2 bases, leaving 9 bases between them. The CDR3 is CASSPREGNQPQHF. CDR3 nucleotides: TGCGCCAGCAGCCCTAGGGAGGGCAATCAGCCCCAGCATTTT.

The J gene is TRBJ2-5, the V gene TRBV7-2; 12 nucleotides match TRBD2. The CDR3 loop spans 15 amino acids. Germline CDR1 SGHTA, CDR2 FQGNSA. The V segment lost 3 bases and the J segment 2 bases; nucleotides outside the gene matches: 1. The CDR3 DNA is TGTGCCAGCAGCTTGACTAGCGGGGGACAAGAGACCCAGTACTTC. It is translated as CASSLTSGGQETQYF.

In this sample, this clone turned up a few times. The chain has TRBV3-1 (or the pseudogene TRBV3-2) and TRBJ1-1; no clear D. The CDR3 runs to 12 residues. V lost 1 base and J lost 10, with 10 bases in between. Germline values: CDR1 LGHDT, CDR2 YNNKEL (reference sequence). CDR3 residues: CASSQGGRLAFF. CDR3 DNA sequence: TGTGCCAGCAGCCAAGGAGGGAGATTAGCTTTCTTT.

This chain links TRBV19 with TRBJ1-1; the D is unclear. The length of the CDR3 is 12 residues. Trimming pared 7 bases from V and 1 base from J, leaving 7 bases between. Per germline, CDR1 LNHDA and CDR2 SQIVND (reference sequence). CDR3 loop: CASKMGNTEAFF. In DNA, the CDR3 is TGTGCCAGTAAAATGGGGAACACTGAAGCTTTCTTT.

The V call is TRBV7-6, the J call TRBJ2-5; perhaps TRBD2 as D (5 bases). With 5 bases removed from V and 6 bases from J, the gap between germline ends came to 16 bases. Germline values: CDR1 SGHVS, CDR2 FNYEAQ. CDR3 length: 14 residues. CDR3 loop: CASSAAVGWKTQYF. The CDR3 nucleotides are TGTGCCAGCAGCGCAGCGGTGGGGTGGAAGACCCAGTACTTC.

The chain combines TRBV24-1 with TRBJ1-2; no firm D call. Germline V gives CDR1 KGHDR, CDR2 SFDVKD. V was cut by 1 base and J by 6 bases, with 8 bases left in between. The CDR3 sequence is 13 residues long. As DNA, the CDR3 is TGTGCCACCAGTGATTTCTCAGTAGATGGCTACACCTTC. Translating gives CATSDFSVDGYTF.

This chain joins TRBV20-1 and TRBJ2-1, with a possible D match to TRBD1 (6 bases). CDR3 length equals 15 residues. Trimming removed 3 bases from V and 0 bases from J, with 12 bases in between. Germline CDR1 DFQATT, CDR2 SNEGSKA (reference sequence). The DNA for the CDR3 is TGCAGTGCTAGTTTGGGGGCGAGCTCCTACAATGAGCAGTTCTTC. This encodes CSASLGASSYNEQFF.

The genes are TRBV11-2 and TRBJ2-3, with D perhaps matching TRBD2 (7 bases). The CDR3 sequence is 17 residues long. Germline CDR1 reads SGHAT; CDR2 reads FQNNGV. V was clipped by 7 bases and J by 2 bases, with 22 bases between them. The CDR3 sequence: CASIDGAFAGATDTQYF. Here the CDR3 DNA reads TGTGCCAGCATCGACGGGGCCTTCGCGGGGGCCACAGATACGCAGTATTTT.

CDR3 loop: CACWGPGGYTF. DNA of the CDR3: TGTGCCTGCTGGGGACCGGGAGGCTACACCTTC. The rearrangement links TRBV30 to TRBJ1-2; D perhaps matches TRBD1 (5 bases). Germline CDR1 reads GTSNPN; CDR2 reads SVGIG (reference sequence). Trimming pared 6 bases from V and 8 bases from J, leaving 13 bases between. The CDR3 sequence is 11 residues long. Together with reference TRBV30 and TRBJ1-2, the CDR3 gives the full variable domain: SQTIHQWPATLVQPVGSPLSLECTVEGTSNPNLYWYRQAAGRGLQLLFYSVGIGQISSEVPQNLSASRPQDRQFILSSKKLLLSDSGFYLCACWGPGGYTFGSGTRLTVV.